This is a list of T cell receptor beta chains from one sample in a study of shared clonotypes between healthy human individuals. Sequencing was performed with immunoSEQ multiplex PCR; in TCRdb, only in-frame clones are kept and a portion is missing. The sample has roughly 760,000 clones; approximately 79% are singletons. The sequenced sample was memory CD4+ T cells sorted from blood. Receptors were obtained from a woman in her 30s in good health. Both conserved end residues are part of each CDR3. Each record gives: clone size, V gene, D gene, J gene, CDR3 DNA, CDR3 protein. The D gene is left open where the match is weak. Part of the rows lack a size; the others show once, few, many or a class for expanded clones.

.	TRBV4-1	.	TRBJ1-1	TGCGCCTCTGCTTCAGCCCGGGACACGCCTCACGCTGAAGCTTTCTTT	CASASARDTPHAEAFF
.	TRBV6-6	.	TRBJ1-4	TGTGCCAGCAGTTACAGCGACAGGAATAATGAAAAACTGTTTTTT	CASSYSDRNNEKLFF
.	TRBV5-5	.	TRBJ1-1	TGTGCCAGCAGCTTGGAGCTTCGGTCTGAAGCTTTCTTT	CASSLELRSEAFF
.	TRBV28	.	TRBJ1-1	TGTGCCAGCAGGAACAGGAAAAATGCGAACACTGAAGCTTTCTTT	CASRNRKNANTEAFF
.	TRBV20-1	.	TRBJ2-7	TGCAGTGCTAGGGACACGTACGAGCAGTACTTC	CSARDTYEQYF
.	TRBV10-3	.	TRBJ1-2	TGTGCCATCAGTGATAGAGCAAATGGCTACACCTTC	CAISDRANGYTF
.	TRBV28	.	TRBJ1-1	TGTGCCAGCAGGACGGACAGCTTGAACACTGAAGCTTTCTTT	CASRTDSLNTEAFF
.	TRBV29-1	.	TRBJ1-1	TGCAGCGTTGCGCCGACAGGCGAAGCTTTCTTT	CSVAPTGEAFF
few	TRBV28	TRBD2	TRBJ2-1	TGTGCCAGCAGTTTAGCAGCGGGAGGCCTTCGGGAGCAGTTCTTC	CASSLAAGGLREQFF
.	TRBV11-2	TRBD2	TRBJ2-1	TGTGCCAGCAGCCCTAAGACTAGCGGGAACGTGAATGAGCAGTTCTTC	CASSPKTSGNVNEQFF
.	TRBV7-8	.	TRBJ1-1	TGTGCCAGCAGCTTAGTCTGGCAGCAAGGGGCTTTCTTT	CASSLVWQQGAFF
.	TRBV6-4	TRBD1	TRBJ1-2	TGTGCCAGCAGACAAGACAGGGGGCCGGGTGGCTACACCTTC	CASRQDRGPGGYTF
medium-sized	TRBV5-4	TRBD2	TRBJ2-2	TGTGCCAGCAGCCGGTCGGGTCTAGCGGGAGGGCCAAAGAACACCGGGGAGCTGTTTTTT	CASSRSGLAGGPKNTGELFF
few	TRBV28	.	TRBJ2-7	TGTGCCAGCAATGGGGGGCCTAGCGAGCAGTACTTC	CASNGGPSEQYF
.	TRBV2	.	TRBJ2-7	TGTGCCAGCAGTGAATACAGGAGGAGCTCCTACGAGCAGTACTTC	CASSEYRRSSYEQYF